This TCR beta chain was sequenced in a study of blood T cell repertoires in COVID-19. At the level of the study: COVID-19 samples collected from the United States, Italy and Spain covered acute and convalescent phases.

In the original workflow: Reference gene primer amplification in the assay estimated nucleated cell counts. Sequencing used immunoSEQ multiplex PCR; TCRdb keeps in-frame clones, though not all of them. V, J and clone size reflect that table, while D and trimming were determined from the DNA. In the table there are about 140,000 clones, about 81% of which are singletons. The TCR originated in a woman at least 80 years old with acute or convalescent COVID-19. Sequenced material: peripheral blood.

CDR3 coding DNA: TGTGCCACCTCCGGGACAGGGGGCTACGAGCAGTACTTC. Amino acids: CATSGTGGYEQYF. J is TRBJ2-7 and V is TRBV27; 11 nucleotides agree with TRBD1. CDR3 length equals 13 residues. Looked up from germline, CDR1 is MNHEY and CDR2 is SMNVEV (reference sequence). Trimming at V came to 10 bases and at J to 3 bases, leaving 5 bases not matched to a gene.